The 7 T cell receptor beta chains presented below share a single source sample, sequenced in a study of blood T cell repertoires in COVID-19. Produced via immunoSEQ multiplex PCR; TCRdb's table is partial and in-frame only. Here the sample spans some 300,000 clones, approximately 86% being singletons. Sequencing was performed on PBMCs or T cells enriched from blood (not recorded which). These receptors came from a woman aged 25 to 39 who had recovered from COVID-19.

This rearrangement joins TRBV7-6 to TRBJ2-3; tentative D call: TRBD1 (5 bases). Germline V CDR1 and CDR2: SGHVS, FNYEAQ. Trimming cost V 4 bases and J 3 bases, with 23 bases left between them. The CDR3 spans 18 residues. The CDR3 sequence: CASSSNLAGRVRTDTQYF. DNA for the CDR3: TGTGCCAGCAGCTCAAACCTCGCCGGCAGGGTACGGACAGATACGCAGTATTTT.

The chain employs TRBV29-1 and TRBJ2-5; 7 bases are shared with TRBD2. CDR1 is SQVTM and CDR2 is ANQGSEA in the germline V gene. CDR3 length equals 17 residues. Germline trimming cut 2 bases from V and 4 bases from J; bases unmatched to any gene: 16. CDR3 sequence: CSVEFRVLAGVPETQYF. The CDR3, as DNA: TGCAGCGTTGAATTCCGTGTTTTGGCGGGGGTACCAGAGACCCAGTACTTC.

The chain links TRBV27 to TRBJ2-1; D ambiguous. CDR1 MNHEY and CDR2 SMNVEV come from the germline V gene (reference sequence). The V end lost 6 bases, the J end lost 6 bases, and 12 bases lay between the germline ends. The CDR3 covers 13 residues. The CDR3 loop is CASSLMPGNEQFF. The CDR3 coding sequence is TGTGCCAGCAGCTTGATGCCGGGCAATGAGCAGTTCTTC.

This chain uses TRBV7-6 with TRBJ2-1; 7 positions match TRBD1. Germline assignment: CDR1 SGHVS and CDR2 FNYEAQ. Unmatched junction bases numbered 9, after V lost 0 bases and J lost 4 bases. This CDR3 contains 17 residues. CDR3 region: CASSLANRGFRYNEQFF. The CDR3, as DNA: TGTGCCAGCAGCTTAGCCAACAGGGGATTCAGATACAATGAGCAGTTCTTC.

In DNA form, the CDR3 reads TGTGCCAGCAGTTTGGTCTACTTGGCGGGAGCCTCAGATACGCAGTATTTT. Encoded protein: CASSLVYLAGASDTQYF. V usage is TRBV27 and J usage is TRBJ2-3; the match to TRBD2 covers 7 bases. J gave up 4 bases and V 3 bases, and 13 bases lay outside the gene matches. This CDR3 is 17 amino acids long. The germline CDR1 and CDR2 sequences are MNHEY and SMNVEV (reference sequence).

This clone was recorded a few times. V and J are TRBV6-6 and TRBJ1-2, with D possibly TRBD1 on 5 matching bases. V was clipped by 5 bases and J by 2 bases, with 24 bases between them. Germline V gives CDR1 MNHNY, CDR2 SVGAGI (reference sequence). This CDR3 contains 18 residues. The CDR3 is CASSPTGQGGVQNYGYTF. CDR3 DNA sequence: TGTGCCAGCAGTCCTACCGGGCAGGGAGGGGTCCAAAACTATGGCTACACCTTC.

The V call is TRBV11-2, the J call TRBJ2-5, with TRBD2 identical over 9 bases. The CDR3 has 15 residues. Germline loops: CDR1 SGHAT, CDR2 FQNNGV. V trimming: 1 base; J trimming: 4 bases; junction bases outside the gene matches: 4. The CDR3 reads CASSLGGGVRETQYF. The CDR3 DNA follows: TGTGCCAGCAGCTTAGGCGGGGGGGTTCGAGAGACCCAGTACTTC.